This record covers a single TCR beta chain. Antigen unknown. This record comes from a study of regulatory T cells in long-lasting Graves disease. Background on the study: Persistent Graves' disease denoted over 5 years of antithyroid drugs plus positive TSH receptor antibodies. Points from the study as a whole: Whereas new patients shared about a thousand public clonotypes, persistent patients shared more, at about 3,000.

Time point meaning: persistent/refractory GD, antithyroid drugs over 5 years with positive TRAb. The TCR library was made from RNA extracted from PBMCs. The authors drew approximately 9 milliliters of peripheral blood into EDTA tubes. Germline V gene sequence: CDR1 DFQATT, CDR2 SNEGSKA (reference sequence). The CDR3 has 15 amino acids. V lost 6 bases to trimming and J lost 5 bases, with 22 bases between them. Construction of TCR beta libraries relied on iRepertoire HTBI primers and on Arm-PCR targeting CDR3 regions. MiXCR, applied by TCRdb to the multiplex PCR reads, yields one record per CDR3 protein. Of over 650,000 distinct CDR3 sequences in the sample, about 30% are singletons; the top ten hold about two fifths.

The sample in question was peripheral blood mononuclear cells (PBMCs), obtained when the disease was refractory, from a patient treated with antithyroid drugs. This chain connects TRBV20-1 to TRBJ2-5, with D perhaps matching TRBD1 (6 bases). The source is a female donor with Graves disease. The CDR3 nucleotides read TGCAGTGCCCCACCCCAACAGGGTGCGAGGGAGACCCAGTACTTC. It specifies CSAPPQQGARETQYF.